The clone carrying this TCR beta chain was found once. The sample comes from a study of control samples from healthy donors and cancer patients. Only in-frame clones appear in the TCRdb table, and some are missing; sequencing was by immunoSEQ multiplex PCR. The sample includes 150,000 to 200,000 clones, roughly nine tenths seen only once; the top ten take approximately 1.5%. This CDR3 comprises 15 residues. Germline V gene lookup returns CDR1 SGHRS and CDR2 YFSETQ. With V trimmed by 2 bases and J by 5 bases, 5 bases remained unmatched. Sequencing used blood. The chain uses TRBV5-1 and TRBJ2-5; 11 nucleotides match TRBD1. The sequence was collected from a woman aged 30 to 39 in good health. CDR3 loop: CASSLPGQGEETQYF. For the CDR3, the DNA is TGCGCCAGCAGCTTACCGGGACAGGGGGAGGAGACCCAGTACTTC.